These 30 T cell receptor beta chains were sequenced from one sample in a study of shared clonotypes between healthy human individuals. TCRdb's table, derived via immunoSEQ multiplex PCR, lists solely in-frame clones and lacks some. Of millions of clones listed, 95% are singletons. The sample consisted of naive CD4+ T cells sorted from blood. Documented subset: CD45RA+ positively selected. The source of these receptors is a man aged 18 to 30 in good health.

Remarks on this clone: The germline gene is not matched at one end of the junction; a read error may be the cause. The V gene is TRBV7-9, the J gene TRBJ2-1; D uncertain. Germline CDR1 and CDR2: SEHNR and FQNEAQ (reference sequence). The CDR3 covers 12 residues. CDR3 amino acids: CASSTQYNGQFF. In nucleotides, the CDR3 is TGTGCCAGCAGCACGCAGTACAATGGGCAGTTCTTC.

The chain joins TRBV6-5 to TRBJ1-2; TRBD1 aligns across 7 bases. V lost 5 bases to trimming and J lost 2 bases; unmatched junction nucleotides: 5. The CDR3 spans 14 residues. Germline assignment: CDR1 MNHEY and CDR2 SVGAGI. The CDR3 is CASSTTTGNYGYTF. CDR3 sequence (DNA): TGTGCCAGCAGTACGACGACAGGGAACTATGGCTACACCTTC.

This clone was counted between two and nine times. In DNA, the CDR3 is TGCGCCAGCAGTGATGGGCTCGGGGACTCACCCCTCCACTTT. This gives the protein CASSDGLGDSPLHF. V is TRBV10-1 and J is TRBJ1-6; D might be TRBD1 (5 bases). The germline V gene has CDR1 WNHNN and CDR2 SYGVQD (reference sequence). This CDR3 has 14 amino acids. Deletions cut 3 bases from V and 10 bases from J, with 13 bases between.

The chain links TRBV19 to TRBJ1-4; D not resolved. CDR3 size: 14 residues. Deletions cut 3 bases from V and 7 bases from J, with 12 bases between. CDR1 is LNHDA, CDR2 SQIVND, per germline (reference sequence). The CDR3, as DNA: TGTGCCAGTAGTATCTCCCCGATAGGTGAAAAACTGTTTTTT. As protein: CASSISPIGEKLFF.

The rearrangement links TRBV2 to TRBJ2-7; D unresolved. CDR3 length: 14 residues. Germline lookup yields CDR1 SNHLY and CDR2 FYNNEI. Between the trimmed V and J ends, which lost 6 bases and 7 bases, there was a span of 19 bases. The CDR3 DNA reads TGTGCCAGCAGCCTCCTCCTCTTTACTGGAGAGCAGTACTTC. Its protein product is CASSLLLFTGEQYF.

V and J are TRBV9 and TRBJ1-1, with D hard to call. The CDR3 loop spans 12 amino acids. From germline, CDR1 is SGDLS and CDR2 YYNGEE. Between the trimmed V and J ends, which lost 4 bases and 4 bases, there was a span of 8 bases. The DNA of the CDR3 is TGTGCCAGCAGCCCCCATTTCACTGAAGCTTTCTTT. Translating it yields CASSPHFTEAFF.

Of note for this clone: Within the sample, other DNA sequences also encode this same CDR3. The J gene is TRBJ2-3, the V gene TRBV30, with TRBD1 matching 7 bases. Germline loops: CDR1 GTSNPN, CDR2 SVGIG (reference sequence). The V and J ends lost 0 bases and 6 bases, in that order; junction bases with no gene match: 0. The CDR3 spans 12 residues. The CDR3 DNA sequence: TGTGCCTGGAGTGTGACAGGGGATACGCAGTATTTT. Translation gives CAWSVTGDTQYF.

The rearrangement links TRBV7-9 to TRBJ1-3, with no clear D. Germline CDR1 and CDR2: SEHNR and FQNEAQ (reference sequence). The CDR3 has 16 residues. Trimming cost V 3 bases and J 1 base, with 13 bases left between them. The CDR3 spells CASSLLPGQSGNTIYF. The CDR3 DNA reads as TGTGCCAGCAGCTTGTTACCCGGTCAGTCTGGAAACACCATATATTTT.

The CDR3 region has the DNA TGTGCCTGGAGTGTGGCGAAGGGGACCCAGTACTTC. Protein sequence: CAWSVAKGTQYF. The rearrangement links TRBV30 to TRBJ2-5; D call uncertain. Trimming pared 0 bases from V and 7 bases from J, leaving 9 bases between. Germline-derived CDR1 and CDR2 are GTSNPN and SVGIG (reference sequence). CDR3 length: 12 residues.

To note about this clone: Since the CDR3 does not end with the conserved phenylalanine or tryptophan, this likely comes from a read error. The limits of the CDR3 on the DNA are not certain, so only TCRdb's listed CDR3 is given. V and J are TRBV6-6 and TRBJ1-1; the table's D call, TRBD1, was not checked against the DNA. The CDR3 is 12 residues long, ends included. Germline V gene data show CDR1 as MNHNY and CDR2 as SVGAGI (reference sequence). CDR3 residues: CARGLGTWPRPG.

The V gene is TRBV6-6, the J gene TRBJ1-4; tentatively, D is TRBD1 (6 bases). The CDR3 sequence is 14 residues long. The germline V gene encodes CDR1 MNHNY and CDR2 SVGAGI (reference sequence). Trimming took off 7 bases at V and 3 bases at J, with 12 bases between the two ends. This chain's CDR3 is CASKKEGANEKLFF. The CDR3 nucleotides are TGTGCCAGCAAAAAAGAGGGGGCTAATGAAAAACTGTTTTTT.

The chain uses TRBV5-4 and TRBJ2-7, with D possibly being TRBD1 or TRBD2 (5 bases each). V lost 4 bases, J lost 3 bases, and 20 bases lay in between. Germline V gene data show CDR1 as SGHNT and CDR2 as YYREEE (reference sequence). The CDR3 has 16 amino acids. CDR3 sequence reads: CASSPGTSAHLYEQYF. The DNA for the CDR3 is TGTGCCAGCAGCCCCGGGACGAGCGCCCACCTCTACGAGCAGTACTTC.

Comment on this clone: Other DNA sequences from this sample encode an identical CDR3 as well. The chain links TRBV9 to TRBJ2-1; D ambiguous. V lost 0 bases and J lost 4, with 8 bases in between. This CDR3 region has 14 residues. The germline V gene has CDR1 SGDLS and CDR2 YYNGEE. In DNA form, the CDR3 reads TGTGCCAGCAGCGTAGCTGGCAGTTACAATGAGCAGTTCTTC. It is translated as CASSVAGSYNEQFF.

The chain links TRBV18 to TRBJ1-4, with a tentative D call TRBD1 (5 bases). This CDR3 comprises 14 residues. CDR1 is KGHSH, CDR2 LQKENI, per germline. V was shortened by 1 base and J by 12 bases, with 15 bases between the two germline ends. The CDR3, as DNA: TGTGCCAGCTCACCACGGAGGAACGGGGGAGAACTGTTTTTT. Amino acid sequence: CASSPRRNGGELFF. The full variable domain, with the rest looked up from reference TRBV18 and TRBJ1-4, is NAGVMQNPRHLVRRRGQEARLRCSPMKGHSHVYWYRQLPEEGLKFMVYLQKENIIDESGMPKERFSAEFPKEGPSILRIQQVVRGDSAAYFCASSPRRNGGELFFGSGTQLSVL.

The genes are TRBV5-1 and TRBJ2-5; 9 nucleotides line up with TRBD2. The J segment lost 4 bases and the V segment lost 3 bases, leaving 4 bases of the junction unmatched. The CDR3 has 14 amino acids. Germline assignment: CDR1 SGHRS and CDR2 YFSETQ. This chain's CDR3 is CASSSGTSPETQYF. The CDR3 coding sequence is TGCGCCAGCAGCTCCGGGACTAGCCCAGAGACCCAGTACTTC.

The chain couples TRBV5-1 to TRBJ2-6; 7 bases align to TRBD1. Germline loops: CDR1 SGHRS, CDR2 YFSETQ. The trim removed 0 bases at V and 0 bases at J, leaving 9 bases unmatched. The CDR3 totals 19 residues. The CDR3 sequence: CASSLGWTGLPSGANVLTF. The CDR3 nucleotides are TGCGCCAGCAGCTTGGGATGGACAGGCCTACCCTCTGGGGCCAACGTCCTGACTTTC.

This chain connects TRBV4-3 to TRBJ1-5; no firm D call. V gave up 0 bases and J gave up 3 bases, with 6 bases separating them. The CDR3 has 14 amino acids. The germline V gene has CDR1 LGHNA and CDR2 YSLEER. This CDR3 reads CASSQEADNQPQHF. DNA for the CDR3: TGCGCCAGCAGCCAAGAGGCGGACAATCAGCCCCAGCATTTT.

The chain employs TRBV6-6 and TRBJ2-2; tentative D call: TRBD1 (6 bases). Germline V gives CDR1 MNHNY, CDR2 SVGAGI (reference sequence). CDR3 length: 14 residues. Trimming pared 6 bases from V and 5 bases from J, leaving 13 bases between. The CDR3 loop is CASSGTQGTGELFF. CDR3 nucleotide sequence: TGTGCCAGCAGCGGGACACAGGGAACCGGGGAGCTGTTTTTT.

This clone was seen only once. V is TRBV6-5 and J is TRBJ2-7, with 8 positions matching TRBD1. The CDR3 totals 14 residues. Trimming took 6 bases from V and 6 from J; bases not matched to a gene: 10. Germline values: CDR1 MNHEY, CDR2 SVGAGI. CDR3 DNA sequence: TGTGCCAGCAGCCGGGACAGGCGGACGAGCGAGCAGTACTTC. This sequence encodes CASSRDRRTSEQYF.

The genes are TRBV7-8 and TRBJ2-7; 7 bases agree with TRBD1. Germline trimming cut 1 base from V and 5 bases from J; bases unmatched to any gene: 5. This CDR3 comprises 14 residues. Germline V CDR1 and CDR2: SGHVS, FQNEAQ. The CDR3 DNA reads TGTGCCAGCAGCTTAGGGCTAGGGGGCGACGAGCAGTACTTC. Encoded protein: CASSLGLGGDEQYF.

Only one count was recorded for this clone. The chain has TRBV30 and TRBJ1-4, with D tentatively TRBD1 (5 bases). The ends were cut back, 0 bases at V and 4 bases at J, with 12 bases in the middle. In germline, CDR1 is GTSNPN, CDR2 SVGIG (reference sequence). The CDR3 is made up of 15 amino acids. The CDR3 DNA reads TGTGCCTGGAGTGTAATCCGGGGGGGTAATGAAAAACTGTTTTTT. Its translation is CAWSVIRGGNEKLFF.

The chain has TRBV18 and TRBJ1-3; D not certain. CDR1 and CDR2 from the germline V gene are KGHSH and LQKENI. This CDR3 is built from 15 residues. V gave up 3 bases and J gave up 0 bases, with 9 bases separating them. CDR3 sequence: CASSPLQDSGNTIYF. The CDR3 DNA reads TGTGCCAGCTCACCTTTGCAGGACTCTGGAAACACCATATATTTT.

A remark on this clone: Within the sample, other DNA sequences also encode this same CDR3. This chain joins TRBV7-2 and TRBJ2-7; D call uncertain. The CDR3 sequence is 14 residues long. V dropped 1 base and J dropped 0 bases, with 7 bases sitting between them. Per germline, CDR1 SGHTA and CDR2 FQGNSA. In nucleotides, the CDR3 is TGTGCCAGCAGCTTAGGGCCTAGCTCCTACGAGCAGTACTTC. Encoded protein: CASSLGPSSYEQYF.

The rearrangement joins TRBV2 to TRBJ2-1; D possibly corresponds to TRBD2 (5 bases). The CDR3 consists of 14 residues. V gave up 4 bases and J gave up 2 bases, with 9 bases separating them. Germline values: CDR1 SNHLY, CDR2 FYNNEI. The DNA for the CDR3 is TGTGCCAGCAGTGCGAGCGGAACCTACAATGAGCAGTTCTTC. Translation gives CASSASGTYNEQFF.

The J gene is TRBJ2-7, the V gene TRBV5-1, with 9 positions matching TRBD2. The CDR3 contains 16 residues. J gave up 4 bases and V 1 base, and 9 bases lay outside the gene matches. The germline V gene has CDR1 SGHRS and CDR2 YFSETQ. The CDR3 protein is CASSLSGLAGRYEQYF. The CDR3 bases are TGCGCCAGCAGCTTGTCAGGTCTAGCGGGGAGATACGAGCAGTACTTC.

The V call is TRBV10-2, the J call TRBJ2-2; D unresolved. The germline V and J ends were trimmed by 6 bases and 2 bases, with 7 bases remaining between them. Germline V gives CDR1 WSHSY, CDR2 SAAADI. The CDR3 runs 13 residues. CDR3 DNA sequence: TGCGCCAGCAGCCGCTCTAACACCGGGGAGCTGTTTTTT. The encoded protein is CASSRSNTGELFF.

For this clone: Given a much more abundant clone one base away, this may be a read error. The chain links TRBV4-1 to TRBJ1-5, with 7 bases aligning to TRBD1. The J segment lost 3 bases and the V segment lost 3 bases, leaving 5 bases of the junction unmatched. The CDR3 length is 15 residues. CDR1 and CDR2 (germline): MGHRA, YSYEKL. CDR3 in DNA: TGCGCCAGCAGCCAGGTACAGGGGAACAATCAGCCCCAGCATTTT. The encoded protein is CASSQVQGNNQPQHF.

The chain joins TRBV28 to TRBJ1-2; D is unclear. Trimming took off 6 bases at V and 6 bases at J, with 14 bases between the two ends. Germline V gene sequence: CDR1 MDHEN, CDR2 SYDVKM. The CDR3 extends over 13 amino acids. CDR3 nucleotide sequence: TGTGCCAGCAGAGGACCCTTAGCCGATGGCTACACCTTC. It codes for CASRGPLADGYTF.

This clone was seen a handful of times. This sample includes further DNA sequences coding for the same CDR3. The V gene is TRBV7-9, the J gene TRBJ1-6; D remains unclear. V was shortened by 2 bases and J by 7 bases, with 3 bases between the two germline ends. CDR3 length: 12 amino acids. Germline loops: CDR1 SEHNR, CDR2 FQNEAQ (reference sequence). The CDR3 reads CASSLPNSPLHF. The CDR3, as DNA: TGTGCCAGCAGCTTACCGAATTCACCCCTCCACTTT.

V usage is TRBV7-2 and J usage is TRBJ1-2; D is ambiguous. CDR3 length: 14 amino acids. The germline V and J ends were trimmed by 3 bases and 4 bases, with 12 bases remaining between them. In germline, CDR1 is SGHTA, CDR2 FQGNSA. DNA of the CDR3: TGTGCCAGCAGCTTGATCGAAGGGCCCTATGGCTACACCTTC. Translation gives CASSLIEGPYGYTF. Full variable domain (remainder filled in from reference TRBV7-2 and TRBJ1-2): GAGVSQSPSNKVTEKGKDVELRCDPISGHTALYWYRQSLGQGLEFLIYFQGNSAPDKSGLPSDRFSAERTGGSVSTLTIQRTQQEDSAVYLCASSLIEGPYGYTFGSGTRLTVV.